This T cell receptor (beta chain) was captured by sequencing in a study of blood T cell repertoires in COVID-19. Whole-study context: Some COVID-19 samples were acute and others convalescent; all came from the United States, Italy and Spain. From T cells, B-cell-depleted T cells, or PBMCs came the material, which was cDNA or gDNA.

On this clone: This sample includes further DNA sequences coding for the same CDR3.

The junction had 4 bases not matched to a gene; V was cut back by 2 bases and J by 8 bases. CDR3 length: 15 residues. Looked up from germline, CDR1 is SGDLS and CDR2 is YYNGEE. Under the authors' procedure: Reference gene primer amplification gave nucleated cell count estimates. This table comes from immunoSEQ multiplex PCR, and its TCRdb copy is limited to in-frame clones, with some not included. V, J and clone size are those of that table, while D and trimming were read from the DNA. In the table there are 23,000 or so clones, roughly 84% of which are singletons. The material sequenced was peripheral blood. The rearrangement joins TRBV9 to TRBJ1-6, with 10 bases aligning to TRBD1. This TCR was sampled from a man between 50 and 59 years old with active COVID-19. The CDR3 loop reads CASSVRQGADSPLHF. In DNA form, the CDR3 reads TGTGCCAGCAGCGTCAGACAGGGGGCGGATTCACCCCTCCACTTT.